There are a few counts of the clone carrying this TCR beta chain. This entry is derived from a study of CDR3 diversity in severe acne. MiXCR was run by TCRdb on the PCR reads, yielding one entry per CDR3 protein. The sample holds about 90,000 distinct CDR3 sequences; 45% to 50% are singletons and the top ten take roughly a tenth. Sequenced input: blood. This sequence originates from a male donor in good health, serving as a control.

The CDR3 nucleotides are TGCAGTGCTACCCGACCGGGGGGGCTAGTTGAGCAGTACTTC. Its translation: CSATRPGGLVEQYF. This chain connects TRBV20-1 to TRBJ2-7; 8 positions agree with TRBD2. The CDR3 loop spans 14 amino acids. Germline-derived CDR1 and CDR2 are DFQATT and SNEGSKA (reference sequence). Unmatched junction bases numbered 12, after V lost 4 bases and J lost 7 bases.